This TCR beta chain was retrieved from a study of post-analysis software for immune sequencing data. Whole-study results and caveats: Controls had lower frequencies than patients of five or six TRBV segments, which included TRBV5-6, TRBV5-1 and TRBV20-1.

Tagging with unique molecular identifiers was a feature of the TCR beta cDNA libraries. Input of about 0.95 to 11 million T cells yielded about half a million cDNA molecules. TCRdb processed the PCR reads anew with MiXCR; each CDR3 protein has one entry. The sample has roughly 580,000 distinct CDR3 sequences, about 40% seen once. About this clonotype itself: Its antigen is unidentified.

This CDR3 contains 15 residues. V shed 4 bases and J 10 bases; nucleotides not matched to a gene: 13. CDR1 is SNHLY, CDR2 FYNNEI, per germline. This clonotype was obtained from a girl aged 5-17 years with multiple sclerosis. The chain employs TRBV2 and TRBJ2-1; 7 bases agree with TRBD2. The sample taken for sequencing was blood. DNA for the CDR3: TGTGCCAGCAGTGGGCAGCGGGGCGGTCGTAGGGAGCAGTTCTTC. Protein product: CASSGQRGGRREQFF.